The 28 T cell receptor beta chains below come from one sample, sequenced in a study of OX40 agonist ivuxolimab in advanced cancers. Generated by immunoSEQ multiplex PCR, the TCRdb table keeps only in-frame clones and is missing some. The sample gives about 38,000 clones, about 92% of which show up once; 8.5% to 10% is in the top ten. Specimen: CD4+ or CD8+ T cells sorted from blood, collected in a trial of the OX40 agonist ivuxolimab. The receptors come from an adult with an advanced solid tumor such as melanoma, head and neck, liver or kidney cancer.

The rearrangement uses TRBV5-1 and TRBJ1-1; D perhaps matches TRBD1 (6 bases). Between the trimmed V and J ends, which lost 3 bases and 4 bases, there was a span of 16 bases. This CDR3 is 15 amino acids long. In germline, CDR1 is SGHRS, CDR2 YFSETQ. The CDR3 bases are TGCGCCAGCAGCTCTAAAACAGGGCTGGTCACTGAAGCTTTCTTT. Its protein product is CASSSKTGLVTEAFF.

This chain joins TRBV5-1 and TRBJ2-7; TRBD2 aligns across 13 bases. Germline assignment: CDR1 SGHRS and CDR2 YFSETQ. This CDR3 spans 18 amino acids. With 4 bases clipped from V and 3 bases from J, the junction kept 13 bases outside the gene matches. This chain's CDR3 is CASSPGLAGLAGIYEQYF. The CDR3 bases are TGCGCCAGCAGCCCCGGACTGGCGGGACTAGCGGGAATCTACGAGCAGTACTTC.

The genes are TRBV27 and TRBJ2-2; the D call may be TRBD1 or TRBD2 (5 bases each). The CDR3 is 15 residues long. V lost 3 bases and J 6 bases, leaving 14 bases between the germline ends. Germline V gene data show CDR1 as MNHEY and CDR2 as SMNVEV (reference sequence). The CDR3 loop is CASSFGTSSAGELFF. The DNA for the CDR3 is TGTGCCAGCAGTTTCGGGACCTCCTCCGCCGGGGAGCTGTTTTTT.

The count of this clone is one. In nucleotides, the CDR3 is TGTGCCAGCAGCTTTCGAGGTGAAGAGACCCAGTACTTC. Translation gives CASSFRGEETQYF. This sequence joins TRBV5-4 and TRBJ2-5; D is undetermined. Germline V gene lookup returns CDR1 SGHNT and CDR2 YYREEE (reference sequence). The germline V and J ends were trimmed by 2 bases and 3 bases, with 8 bases remaining between them. The CDR3 runs 13 residues.

J is TRBJ2-1 and V is TRBV18; D is unresolved. Germline CDR1 and CDR2: KGHSH and LQKENI. The CDR3 spans 12 residues. The V and J ends lost 3 bases and 10 bases respectively, with 10 bases between them. CDR3 coding DNA: TGTGCCAGCTCACCGGGCAGCTTAGAGCAGTTCTTC. Its translation is CASSPGSLEQFF.

Within the sample, this clone is large. The gene calls are TRBV6-5 and TRBJ1-2; the D gene is possibly TRBD1 (5 bases). The CDR3 loop spans 13 amino acids. V gave up 5 bases and J gave up 2 bases, with 9 bases separating them. CDR1 MNHEY and CDR2 SVGAGI come from the germline V gene. CDR3 DNA: TGTGCCAGCAGTCCGACAGCCAACTATGGCTACACCTTC. The encoded protein is CASSPTANYGYTF.

The rearrangement links TRBV6-5 to TRBJ2-5; the D is unclear. From germline, CDR1 is MNHEY and CDR2 SVGAGI. The CDR3 runs to 13 residues. The ends were cut back, 2 bases at V and 0 bases at J, with 4 bases in the middle. CDR3 bases: TGTGCCAGCAGTTACAAGTACCAAGAGACCCAGTACTTC. Translated, it gives CASSYKYQETQYF.

The chain couples TRBV19 to TRBJ2-2; 14 bases agree with TRBD2. The germline CDR1 and CDR2 sequences are LNHDA and SQIVND (reference sequence). There are 19 residues in the CDR3. Trimming at V came to 7 bases and at J to 0 bases, leaving 10 bases not matched to a gene. The CDR3 DNA reads as TGTGCCAGTACCCCCCGACTAGCGGGAGGGTGGCCGAACACCGGGGAGCTGTTTTTT. This gives the protein CASTPRLAGGWPNTGELFF.

V gene TRBV10-2 combines with J gene TRBJ2-1; 8 bases align to TRBD2. This CDR3 spans 12 amino acids. Germline CDR1 and CDR2: WSHSY and SAAADI. Trimming at V came to 8 bases and at J to 9 bases, leaving 6 bases not matched to a gene. The CDR3 reads CASGYSGTEQFF. The DNA of the CDR3 is TGCGCCAGCGGATATAGCGGGACTGAGCAGTTCTTC.

The chain carries TRBV19 and TRBJ1-1; possibly TRBD1 for D (5 bases). With 4 bases removed from V and 6 bases from J, the gap between germline ends came to 15 bases. This CDR3 region has 14 residues. Germline CDR1 LNHDA, CDR2 SQIVND (reference sequence). Written as DNA, the CDR3 is TGTGCCAGTAGTACCCGCAGGGTCAGCCCTGAAGCTTTCTTT. It codes for CASSTRRVSPEAFF. Full variable domain (remainder filled in from reference TRBV19 and TRBJ1-1): DGGITQSPKYLFRKEGQNVTLSCEQNLNHDAMYWYRQDPGQGLRLIYYSQIVNDFQKGDIAEGYSVSREKKESFPLTVTSAQKNPTAFYLCASSTRRVSPEAFFGQGTRLTVV.

Comments on this clone: In the same sample, other DNA sequences code for this CDR3. V is TRBV29-1 and J is TRBJ2-3; 11 bases align to TRBD2. Looked up from germline, CDR1 is SQVTM and CDR2 is ANQGSEA. The CDR3 is made up of 19 amino acids. V shed 6 bases and J 4 bases; nucleotides not matched to a gene: 21. The CDR3 reads CSVEYYLGLAGNRPDTQYF. The CDR3 coding sequence is TGCAGCGTCGAATACTACCTCGGACTAGCGGGTAATAGGCCAGATACGCAGTATTTT.

The J gene is TRBJ2-3, the V gene TRBV9, with TRBD2 as a possible D gene (6 bases). Germline V gene sequence: CDR1 SGDLS, CDR2 YYNGEE. V was shortened by 0 bases and J by 3 bases, with 11 bases between the two germline ends. This CDR3 has 15 amino acids. The CDR3 DNA reads TGTGCCAGCAGCGTAGACGGGAGAGAAACAGATACGCAGTATTTT. Translated, it gives CASSVDGRETDTQYF. Looking up the rest from reference TRBV9 and TRBJ2-3 gives the full variable domain: DSGVTQTPKHLITATGQRVTLRCSPRSGDLSVYWYQQSLDQGLQFLIQYYNGEERAKGNILERFSAQQFPDLHSELNLSSLELGDSALYFCASSVDGRETDTQYFGPGTRLTVL.

J is TRBJ2-1 and V is TRBV4-2; D remains ambiguous. V was cut by 5 bases and J by 0 bases, with 14 bases left in between. Germline V gives CDR1 LGHNA, CDR2 YNFKEQ. This CDR3 contains 16 residues. The CDR3 DNA sequence: TGTGCCAGCAGCACCTACCCCGAGAGCTCCTACAATGAGCAGTTCTTC. It specifies CASSTYPESSYNEQFF.

The V gene is TRBV2, the J gene TRBJ1-1; TRBD1 matches at 7 bases. The CDR3 runs 13 residues. Germline CDR1 and CDR2: SNHLY and FYNNEI. V lost 8 bases, J lost 4 bases, and 7 bases stayed unmatched. DNA for the CDR3: TGTGCCAGCCGACAGGGTGGAGGCACTGAAGCTTTCTTT. It translates to CASRQGGGTEAFF.

The chain recombines TRBV6-6 with TRBJ2-1, with 8 bases identical to TRBD2. The CDR3 spans 16 residues. Germline CDR1 MNHNY, CDR2 SVGAGI (reference sequence). With 0 bases clipped from V and 4 bases from J, the junction kept 5 bases outside the gene matches. As DNA, the CDR3 is TGTGCCAGCAGTTACTCGCGGGAGGCCACTTACAATGAGCAGTTCTTC. It specifies CASSYSREATYNEQFF.

This chain uses TRBV9 with TRBJ1-2, with 8 bases that match TRBD1. The CDR3 sequence is 17 residues long. J gave up 7 bases and V 6 bases, and 20 bases lay outside the gene matches. In germline, CDR1 is SGDLS, CDR2 YYNGEE. The CDR3 DNA reads as TGTGCCAGCACCCCCGGGGCAGGGGGCGCCTCCGTTGGTGGCTACACCTTC. This translates into CASTPGAGGASVGGYTF.

V gene TRBV19 combines with J gene TRBJ2-1; 8 positions agree with TRBD2. CDR1 is LNHDA, CDR2 SQIVND, per germline (reference sequence). The J segment lost 5 bases and the V segment lost 0 bases, leaving 6 bases of the junction unmatched. This CDR3 has 16 residues. This CDR3 reads CASSIESGSYNNEQFF. CDR3 coding DNA: TGTGCCAGTAGTATAGAAAGCGGGAGTTACAACAATGAGCAGTTCTTC.

The J gene is TRBJ2-1, the V gene TRBV11-2; D is perhaps TRBD2 (6 bases). CDR1 is SGHAT and CDR2 is FQNNGV in the germline V gene. The CDR3 is 14 amino acids. The V gene lost 1 base and the J gene lost 7 bases, with 11 bases spanning the gap. The chain's CDR3 is CASSLGGTGNEQFF. The DNA for the CDR3 is TGTGCCAGCAGCTTAGGTGGGACTGGGAATGAGCAGTTCTTC.

This chain links TRBV11-2 with TRBJ2-1, with no clear D. The CDR3 sequence is 11 residues long. V lost 5 bases and J lost 7, with 6 bases in between. Germline V CDR1 and CDR2: SGHAT, FQNNGV. In DNA form, the CDR3 reads TGTGCCAGCAGCGACCTTAATGAGCAGTTCTTC. Residues: CASSDLNEQFF.

Within the sample, this clone is large. In the same sample, other DNA sequences code for this CDR3. J is TRBJ1-4 and V is TRBV19; 7 nucleotides match TRBD1. The CDR3 consists of 14 residues. Trimming cost V 3 bases and J 5 bases; bases outside gene matches: 3. Germline CDR1 is LNHDA and CDR2 is SQIVND (reference sequence). The CDR3 DNA sequence: TGTGCCAGTAGTATCAGACAGGGAAATGAAAAACTGTTTTTT. Translating gives CASSIRQGNEKLFF.

The rearrangement links TRBV28 to TRBJ2-2; D might be TRBD1 (5 bases). Looked up from germline, CDR1 is MDHEN and CDR2 is SYDVKM. The CDR3 has 14 residues. The germline V and J ends were trimmed by 6 bases and 6 bases, with 14 bases remaining between them. The CDR3 region is CASRDTGSSGELFF. For the CDR3, the DNA is TGTGCCAGCAGAGATACAGGTTCCTCCGGGGAGCTGTTTTTT.

The chain has TRBV9 and TRBJ2-3; D could derive from TRBD1 or TRBD2 (5 bases each). Per germline, CDR1 SGDLS and CDR2 YYNGEE. V lost 0 bases, J lost 2 bases, and 7 bases lay in between. The CDR3 has 14 amino acids. The CDR3 coding sequence is TGTGCCAGCAGCGTAGTCGGGACCACAGATACGCAGTATTTT. As protein: CASSVVGTTDTQYF.

The sample holds one count of this clone. The chain is built from TRBV5-5 and TRBJ1-5; no clear D. This CDR3 has 15 amino acids. V was trimmed by 0 bases and J by 2 bases, leaving 9 bases between them. The germline CDR1 and CDR2 sequences are SGHKS and YYEKEE (reference sequence). CDR3 coding DNA: TGTGCCAGCAGCTTGGTGGCAGGTCGCAATCAGCCCCAGCATTTT. It is translated as CASSLVAGRNQPQHF.

A few counts support this clone. The V call is TRBV7-9, the J call TRBJ2-1; D gene unclear. The germline gives CDR1 SEHNR, CDR2 FQNEAQ (reference sequence). The CDR3 length is 16 residues. V was cut by 3 bases and J by 5 bases, with 17 bases left in between. CDR3 sequence reads: CASSFFSLGKHNEQFF. In nucleotides, the CDR3 is TGTGCCAGCAGCTTTTTCTCCCTCGGAAAACACAATGAGCAGTTCTTC. Looking up the rest from reference TRBV7-9 and TRBJ2-1 gives the full variable domain: DTGVSQNPRHKITKRGQNVTFRCDPISEHNRLYWYRQTLGQGPEFLTYFQNEAQLEKSRLLSDRFSAERPKGSFSTLEIQRTEQGDSAMYLCASSFFSLGKHNEQFFGPGTRLTVL.

The CDR3 loop reads CASSLRTSGRSHEQYF. The DNA for the CDR3 is TGTGCCAGCAGCCTCAGGACTAGCGGGAGAAGTCACGAGCAGTACTTC. V and J are TRBV14 and TRBJ2-5; 13 nucleotides line up with TRBD2. Matching the DNA end better, TRBJ2-7 makes the J call doubtful. CDR1 is SGHDN, CDR2 FVKESK, per germline. The CDR3 extends over 16 amino acids.

This chain connects TRBV6-5 to TRBJ2-1; 9 nucleotides line up with TRBD1. Germline CDR1 MNHEY, CDR2 SVGAGI. This CDR3 comprises 15 residues. Trimming took 6 bases from V and 4 from J; bases not matched to a gene: 7. As DNA, the CDR3 is TGTGCCAGCAGCCCGCGCGGACAGGGGTACAATGAGCAGTTCTTC. It yields the protein CASSPRGQGYNEQFF.

With respect to this clone: The junction does not match germline at one end; this may be a read error. The chain has TRBV7-2 and TRBJ1-2; D perhaps matches TRBD1 (5 bases). The germline gives CDR1 SGHTA, CDR2 FQGNSA. The CDR3 spans 18 residues. The CDR3 spells CASSLDIGQGARIYGCTF. The CDR3, as DNA: TGTGCCAGCAGCTTAGATATAGGACAAGGGGCGCGTATCTATGGCTGCACCTTC.

The genes are TRBV7-9 and TRBJ1-1, with 7 bases that match TRBD1. The length of the CDR3 is 13 residues. Germline CDR1 SEHNR, CDR2 FQNEAQ (reference sequence). V trimming: 4 bases; J trimming: 4 bases; junction bases outside the gene matches: 3. CDR3 coding DNA: TGTGCCAGCAGCTCGACAGGGCGCACTGAAGCTTTCTTT. Translating it yields CASSSTGRTEAFF. The full variable domain, rest sourced from reference TRBV7-9 and TRBJ1-1, is DTGVSQNPRHKITKRGQNVTFRCDPISEHNRLYWYRQTLGQGPEFLTYFQNEAQLEKSRLLSDRFSAERPKGSFSTLEIQRTEQGDSAMYLCASSSTGRTEAFFGQGTRLTVV.